This T cell receptor beta chain was documented in a study of blood T cell repertoires in COVID-19. Looking at the study overall: Whether acute or convalescent, the COVID-19 samples came from the United States, Italy and Spain. T cells, B-cell-depleted T cells, or PBMCs supplied cDNA or gDNA.

V was clipped by 6 bases and J by 9 bases; unmatched bases: 17. Germline CDR1 and CDR2: SGHRS and YFSETQ. The CDR3 extends over 18 amino acids. Original processing notes: Amplifying reference gene primers gave estimates of nucleated cell counts. TCRdb's copy holds only in-frame clones and misses some; the assay was immunoSEQ multiplex PCR. V and J calls and clone size are copied from that table; D and trimming were computed from the DNA. Here the sample spans more than 90,000 clones, about 89% being singletons. This TCR derives from a man aged 40-50 years with acute or convalescent COVID-19. V and J are TRBV5-1 and TRBJ2-1; 14 bases are a match to TRBD2. Sequencing was carried out using peripheral blood. The CDR3 coding sequence is TGCGCCAGCAAAAGGGTGTCACCGGGACTAGCGGGAGAGGGTGAGCAGTTCTTC. It is translated as CASKRVSPGLAGEGEQFF.